Listed below are T cell receptor beta chains from one sample, sequenced in a study of regulatory T cells in long-lasting Graves disease. MiXCR was run by TCRdb on the multiplex PCR reads, yielding one entry per CDR3 protein. The table lists more than 650,000 distinct CDR3 sequences, 30% of them singletons. Sample: peripheral blood mononuclear cells (PBMCs), taken when the disease was refractory, from a patient treated with antithyroid drugs. The receptor source for this set is a female donor with Graves disease. CDR3s include the opening cysteine and the closing phenylalanine or tryptophan. D genes are given only for firm matches. Some rows mark clone size as missing; the rest say once, few, many or name a class of expanded clone.

abundance,v_gene,d_gene,j_gene,CDR3nt,CDR3aa
-,TRBV7-7,TRBD2,TRBJ2-1,TGTGCCAGCAGCTTCCGACTAGCGGGAGGTAGGGATGAGCAGTTCTTC,CASSFRLAGGRDEQFF
-,TRBV29-1,TRBD1,TRBJ1-5,TGCAGCGTGGGACAGACAAGCAATCAGCCCCAGCATTTT,CSVGQTSNQPQHF
-,TRBV2,TRBD2,TRBJ2-5,TGTGCCAGCAGCTTGGAAGGCGGGAGGGCCTTAGAGACCCAGTACTTC,CASSLEGGRALETQYF
-,TRBV2,-,TRBJ2-7,TGTGCCAGCAGCCAAGATTACGACAGTAAAGAGCAGTACTTC,CASSQDYDSKEQYF
-,TRBV7-2,-,TRBJ1-6,TGTGCCAGCAGCCCAAGAAGGGACGGCGTGGGTTCACCCCTCCACTTT,CASSPRRDGVGSPLHF
-,TRBV20-1,TRBD1,TRBJ2-1,TGCAGTGCTAGAGTAGGACAGGCAACCTACAATGAGCAGTTCTTC,CSARVGQATYNEQFF
-,TRBV20-1,TRBD1,TRBJ1-5,TGCAGTGCTAGAGATGCAGGACAGGGGAATCTTATGGAGCATTTT,CSARDAGQGNLMEHF
few,TRBV3-1,-,TRBJ1-4,TGTGCCAGCAGCCCCCGGGGAGGGGCGGGCGAAAAACTGTTTTTT,CASSPRGGAGEKLFF
few,TRBV19,TRBD1,TRBJ2-7,TGTGCCAGTAGTCTTACCTTGACAGGGACCTCCTACGAGCAGTACTTC,CASSLTLTGTSYEQYF
few,TRBV7-9,-,TRBJ1-1,TGTGCCAGCAGCTTAGCGCCCGGCCTCACTGAAGCTTTCTTT,CASSLAPGLTEAFF
-,TRBV9,-,TRBJ2-7,TGTGCCAGCAGCCGCGGTGGTGGTCCCCCAAGCGTCCACGAGCAGTACTTC,CASSRGGGPPSVHEQYF
-,TRBV20-1,TRBD2,TRBJ2-2,TGCAGTGCTAGGTCGGCAGGGGGCCGACTAGCGGGAATCGGGGAGCTGTTTTTT,CSARSAGGRLAGIGELFF
many,TRBV28,-,TRBJ1-5,TGTGCCAGCAGTTTATTCGCCACGCTTAACCCGCCCCAGCATTTT,CASSLFATLNPPQHF
many,TRBV20-1,TRBD2,TRBJ2-7,TGCAGTGCTAGACTACTAGCGGGTCCTTCCTACGAGCAGTACTTC,CSARLLAGPSYEQYF
few,TRBV10-1,TRBD1,TRBJ2-5,TGCGCCAGCAGTCCCGGGACAGGGGCCCAAGGAACCCAGTACTTC,CASSPGTGAQGTQYF
once,TRBV4-2,-,TRBJ2-7,TGTGCCAGCAGCGCCCGAGGGACCGATTCCTCCTACGAGCAGTACTTC,CASSARGTDSSYEQYF
few,TRBV27,-,TRBJ2-5,TGTGCCAGCAGTTTATACGGGGGAGGAGAGACCCAGTACTTC,CASSLYGGGETQYF